The next 2 T cell receptor beta chains were all read from a single sample in a study of CD8 T cells in Susac syndrome (dated by TCRdb to between 2018 and 2021). Libraries came from the immunoSEQ multiplex PCR assay. RNA was extracted using the RNeasy kit, and about 0.5 to 1 microgram was reverse transcribed with random hexamers. In TCRdb, the public reads were trimmed at Q25 with fastp and aligned with MiXCR, with productive beta chains retained. Records with the same CDR3 protein are collapsed into one entry carrying the most frequent genes and DNA. The sample includes approximately 130,000 distinct CDR3 sequences, with around 91% observed a single time. Together, the top ten hold about 0.23% of the sample. Sequenced material: CD8+ T cells from PBMCs. The receptor source for this set is a human donor with multiple sclerosis.

This clonotype was seen only once. V gene TRBV12-5 combines with J gene TRBJ1-2, with 8 bases lining up with TRBD1. Germline values: CDR1 LGHNT, CDR2 FRNRAP. The CDR3 consists of 13 residues. V gave up 2 bases and J gave up 6 bases; unmatched junction bases: 2. The CDR3: CASGLTGGNGYTF. The CDR3 DNA sequence: TGTGCTAGTGGTTTGACAGGGGGGAATGGCTACACCTTC.

V and J are TRBV4-1 and TRBJ2-1, with 10 bases identical to TRBD2. Per germline, CDR1 MGHRA and CDR2 YSYEKL. This CDR3 has 14 amino acids. The V and J ends lost 4 bases and 3 bases, in that order; junction bases with no gene match: 0. CDR3 coding DNA: TGCGCCAGCAGCCGGACTAGCGGCTACAATGAGCAGTTCTTC. Translation gives CASSRTSGYNEQFF.